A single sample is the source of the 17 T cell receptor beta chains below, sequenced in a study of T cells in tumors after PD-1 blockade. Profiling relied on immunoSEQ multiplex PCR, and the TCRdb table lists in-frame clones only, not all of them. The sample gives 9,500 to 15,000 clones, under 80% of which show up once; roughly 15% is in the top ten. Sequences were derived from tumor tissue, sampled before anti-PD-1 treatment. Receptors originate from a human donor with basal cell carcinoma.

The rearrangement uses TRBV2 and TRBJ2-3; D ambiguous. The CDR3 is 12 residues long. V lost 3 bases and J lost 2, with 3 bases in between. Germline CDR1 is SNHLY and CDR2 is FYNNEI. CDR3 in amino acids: CASSELTDTQYF. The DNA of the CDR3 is TGTGCCAGCAGTGAGCTCACAGATACGCAGTATTTT.

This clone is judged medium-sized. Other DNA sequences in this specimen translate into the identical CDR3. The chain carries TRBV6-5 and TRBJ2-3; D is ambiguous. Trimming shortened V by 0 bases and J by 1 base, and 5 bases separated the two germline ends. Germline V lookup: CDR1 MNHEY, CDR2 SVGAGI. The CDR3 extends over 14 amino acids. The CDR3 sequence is CASSYSKGTDTQYF. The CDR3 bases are TGTGCCAGCAGTTACTCGAAGGGCACAGATACGCAGTATTTT.

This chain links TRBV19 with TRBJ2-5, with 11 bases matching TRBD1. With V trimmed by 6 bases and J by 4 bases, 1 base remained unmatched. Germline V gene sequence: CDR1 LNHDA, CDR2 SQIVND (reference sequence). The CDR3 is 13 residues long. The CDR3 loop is CASSGQGAETQYF. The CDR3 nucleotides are TGTGCCAGTAGCGGACAGGGGGCAGAGACCCAGTACTTC.

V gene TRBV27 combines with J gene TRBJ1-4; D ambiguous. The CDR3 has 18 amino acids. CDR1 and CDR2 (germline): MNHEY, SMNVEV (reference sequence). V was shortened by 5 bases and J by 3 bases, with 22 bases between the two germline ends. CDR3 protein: CASSTQEGSAFPNEKLFF. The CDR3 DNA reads TGTGCCAGCAGTACCCAGGAGGGATCGGCTTTTCCTAATGAAAAACTGTTTTTT.

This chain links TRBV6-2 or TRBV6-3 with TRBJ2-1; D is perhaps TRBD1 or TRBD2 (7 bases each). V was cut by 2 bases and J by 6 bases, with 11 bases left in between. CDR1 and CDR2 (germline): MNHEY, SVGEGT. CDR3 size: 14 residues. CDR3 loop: CASSYRRGGNEQFF. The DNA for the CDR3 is TGTGCCAGCAGTTACCGCAGGGGGGGCAATGAGCAGTTCTTC.

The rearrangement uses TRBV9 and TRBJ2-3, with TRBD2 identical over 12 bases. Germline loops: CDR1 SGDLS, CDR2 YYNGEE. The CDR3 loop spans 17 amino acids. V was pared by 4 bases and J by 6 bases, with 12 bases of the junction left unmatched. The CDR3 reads CASSFASGRAGRDTQYF. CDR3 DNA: TGTGCCAGCAGCTTCGCTAGCGGGAGGGCCGGTAGGGATACGCAGTATTTT.

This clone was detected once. The CDR3 reads CASSQTGGPDNEQFF. The CDR3 DNA reads TGTGCCAGCAGCCAGACGGGAGGGCCCGACAATGAGCAGTTCTTC. V usage is TRBV4-2 and J usage is TRBJ2-1; the match to TRBD2 covers 8 bases. This CDR3 contains 15 residues. The V gene's germline CDR1 is LGHNA and CDR2 YNFKEQ. With 3 bases clipped from V and 5 bases from J, the junction kept 6 bases outside the gene matches.

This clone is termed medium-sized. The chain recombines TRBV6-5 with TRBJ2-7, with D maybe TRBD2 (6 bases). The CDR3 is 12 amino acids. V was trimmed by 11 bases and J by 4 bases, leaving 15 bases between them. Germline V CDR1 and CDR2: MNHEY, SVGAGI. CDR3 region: CAAGSRPYEQYF. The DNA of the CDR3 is TGTGCCGCGGGATCGAGGCCTTACGAGCAGTACTTC.

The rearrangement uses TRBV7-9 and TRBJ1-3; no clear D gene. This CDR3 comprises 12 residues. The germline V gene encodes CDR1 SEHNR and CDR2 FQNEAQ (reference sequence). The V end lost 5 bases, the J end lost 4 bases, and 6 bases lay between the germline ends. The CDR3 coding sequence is TGTGCCAGCAGCCCCCCGGGAAACACCATATATTTT. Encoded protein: CASSPPGNTIYF.

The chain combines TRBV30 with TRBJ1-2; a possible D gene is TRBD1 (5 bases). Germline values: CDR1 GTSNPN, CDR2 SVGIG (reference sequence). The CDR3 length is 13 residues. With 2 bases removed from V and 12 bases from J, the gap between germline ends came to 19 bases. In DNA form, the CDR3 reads TGTGCCTGGAGTCCACGGGACCTCCGAGGGAACACCTTC. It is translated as CAWSPRDLRGNTF.

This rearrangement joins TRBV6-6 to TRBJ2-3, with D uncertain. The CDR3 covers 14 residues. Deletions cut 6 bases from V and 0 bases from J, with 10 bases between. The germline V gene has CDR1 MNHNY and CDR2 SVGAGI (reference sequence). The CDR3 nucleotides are TGTGCCAGCAGCCCCACTGTTAGCACAGATACGCAGTATTTT. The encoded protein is CASSPTVSTDTQYF.

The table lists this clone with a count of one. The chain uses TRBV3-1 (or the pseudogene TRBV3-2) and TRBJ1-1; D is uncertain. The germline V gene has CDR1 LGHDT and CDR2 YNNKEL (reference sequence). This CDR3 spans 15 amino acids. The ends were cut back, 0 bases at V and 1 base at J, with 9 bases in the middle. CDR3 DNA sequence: TGTGCCAGCAGCCAAGATCGGGTTAGGAACACTGAAGCTTTCTTT. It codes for CASSQDRVRNTEAFF.

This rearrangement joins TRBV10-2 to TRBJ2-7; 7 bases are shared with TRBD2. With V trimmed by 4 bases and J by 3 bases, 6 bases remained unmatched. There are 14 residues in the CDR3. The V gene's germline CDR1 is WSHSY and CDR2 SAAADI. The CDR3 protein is CASSVYGEGYEQYF. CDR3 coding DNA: TGCGCCAGCAGTGTATATGGGGAGGGCTACGAGCAGTACTTC.

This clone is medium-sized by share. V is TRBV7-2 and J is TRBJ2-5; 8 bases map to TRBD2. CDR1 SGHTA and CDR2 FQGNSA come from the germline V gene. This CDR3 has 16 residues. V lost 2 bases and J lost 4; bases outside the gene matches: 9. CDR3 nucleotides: TGTGCCAGCAGCTTAATAGTAGCGGGACCACGAGAGACCCAGTACTTC. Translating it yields CASSLIVAGPRETQYF.

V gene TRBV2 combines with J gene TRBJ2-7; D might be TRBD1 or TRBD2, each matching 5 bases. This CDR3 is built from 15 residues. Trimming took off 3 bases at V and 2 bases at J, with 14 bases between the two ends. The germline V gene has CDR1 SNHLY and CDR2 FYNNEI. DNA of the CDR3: TGTGCCAGCAGTGAGGGGGTTAGCTTCGCCTACGAGCAGTACTTC. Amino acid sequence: CASSEGVSFAYEQYF.

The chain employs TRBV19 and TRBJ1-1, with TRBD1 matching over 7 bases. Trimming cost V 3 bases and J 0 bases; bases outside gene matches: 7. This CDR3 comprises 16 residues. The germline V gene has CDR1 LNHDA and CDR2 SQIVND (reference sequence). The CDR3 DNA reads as TGTGCCAGTAGTATCCCGGGACAGAGAATGAACACTGAAGCTTTCTTT. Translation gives CASSIPGQRMNTEAFF.

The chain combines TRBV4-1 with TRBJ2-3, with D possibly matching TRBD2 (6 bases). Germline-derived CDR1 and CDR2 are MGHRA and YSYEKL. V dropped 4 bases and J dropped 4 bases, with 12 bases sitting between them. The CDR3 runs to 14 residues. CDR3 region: CASSLTEGADTQYF. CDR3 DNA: TGCGCCAGCAGCCTGACGGAGGGTGCAGATACGCAGTATTTT.